This is a list of T cell receptor beta chains from one sample in a study of CD8 T cells in Susac syndrome. TCRdb reanalysed the immunoSEQ multiplex PCR reads using MiXCR and keeps one entry per CDR3 protein. The sample holds fewer than 150,000 distinct CDR3 sequences, 90% to 95% seen once. Sequencing input: CD8+ T cells from PBMCs. The receptor set was obtained from a human donor with multiple sclerosis. CDR3s include the opening cysteine and the closing phenylalanine or tryptophan. A D gene is named only where the DNA matches it firmly. Some rows have no size entry. The others give once, few or many, or a class for an expanded clone.

len	v_gene	abundance	j_gene	d_gene	CDR3nt	CDR3aa
13	TRBV6-5	once	TRBJ1-2	NA	TGTGCCAGCAGGAAAGACCTTAACTATGGCTACACCTTC	CASRKDLNYGYTF
16	TRBV7-4	NA	TRBJ1-5	NA	TGTGCCAGCAGCTTAAAAGGGAGGTCCTCCAATCAGCCCCAGCATTTT	CASSLKGRSSNQPQHF
16	TRBV5-6	NA	TRBJ2-5	NA	TGTGCCAGCAGCTTGACGGAAAGGGGTCTCAGGGAGACCCAGTACTTC	CASSLTERGLRETQYF
12	TRBV7-2	NA	TRBJ1-1	NA	TGTGCCAGCAGCCCACAGGGACAAGAAGCTTTCTTT	CASSPQGQEAFF
14	TRBV5-5	NA	TRBJ1-5	NA	TGTGCCAGCAGTCACGGGACCCTTAATCAGCCCCAGCATTTT	CASSHGTLNQPQHF
14	TRBV10-1	NA	TRBJ2-3	NA	TGCGCCAGCAGTGATTCACCTCTGACAGATACGCAGTATTTT	CASSDSPLTDTQYF
13	TRBV27	NA	TRBJ1-2	NA	TGTGCCAGCAGTTTTGCAGGGATGCATGGCTACACCTTC	CASSFAGMHGYTF
10	TRBV29-1	NA	TRBJ1-1	NA	TGCAGCGGATCCAACACTGAAGCTTTCTTT	CSGSNTEAFF
16	TRBV27	NA	TRBJ2-2	NA	TGTGCCAGCAGTTCCCCTCCCGACAGTAACACCGGGGAGCTGTTTTTT	CASSSPPDSNTGELFF
12	TRBV20-1	NA	TRBJ2-7	NA	TGCAGTGCTAGCGGGAGCTCCTACGAGCAGTACTTC	CSASGSSYEQYF
17	TRBV4-2	once	TRBJ1-2	NA	TGTGCCAGCAGCCAAGACGGCCCCGAAGGAACAGGGAATGGCTACACCTTC	CASSQDGPEGTGNGYTF
15	TRBV19	NA	TRBJ2-1	NA	TGTGCCAGTAGTATGGGGACGGTCTATTACAATGAGCAGTTCTTC	CASSMGTVYYNEQFF
14	TRBV4-1	NA	TRBJ1-2	NA	TGCGCCAGCAGCCAAGTTGGCGGTGAACTTGGCTACACCTTC	CASSQVGGELGYTF
13	TRBV27	few	TRBJ2-7	NA	TGTGCCTCCTCCCACGGGGGAGCCTACGAGCAGTACTTC	CASSHGGAYEQYF
16	TRBV20-1	NA	TRBJ2-7	NA	TGCAGTGCTACAGGGGTAACGGGTGCACATATGGACGAGCAGTACTTC	CSATGVTGAHMDEQYF
14	TRBV14	NA	TRBJ2-1	TRBD1	TGTGCCAGCAGCAACTTTGGACAGGACAATGAGCAGTTCTTC	CASSNFGQDNEQFF
14	TRBV5-6	NA	TRBJ1-1	NA	TGTGCCAGCAGCTTCGAGACAGGGAACACTGAAGCTTTCTTT	CASSFETGNTEAFF
13	TRBV24-1	NA	TRBJ1-1	NA	TGTGCCACCAGTGAGAATCAGGGGTTTGAAGCTTTCTTT	CATSENQGFEAFF
12	TRBV29-1	NA	TRBJ2-3	TRBD2	TGCAGCGTACTAGCGGGAGCAGATACGCAGTATTTT	CSVLAGADTQYF
15	TRBV7-2	NA	TRBJ1-2	NA	TGTGCCAGCAGCTCTGAGACAGTTTCGGGTTTTGGCTACACCTTC	CASSSETVSGFGYTF
15	TRBV7-9	once	TRBJ1-5	NA	TGTGCCAGCAGCTCCACCATCGACACCAATCAGCCCCAGCATTTT	CASSSTIDTNQPQHF
13	TRBV5-6	NA	TRBJ2-5	NA	TGTGCCAGCAGCTTGAGGGACGCGGAGACCCAGTACTTC	CASSLRDAETQYF
12	TRBV7-9	NA	TRBJ2-1	NA	TGTGCCAGCAGCGCCGGGTCTTGGGAGCAGTTCTTC	CASSAGSWEQFF
14	TRBV28	NA	TRBJ2-7	NA	TGTGCCAGCAGTTCTGCGGCTAGCTCCTACGAGCAGTACTTC	CASSSAASSYEQYF
13	TRBV5-1	once	TRBJ1-1	NA	TGCGCCAGCAGCTGGACGAAAAACACTGAAGCTTTCTTT	CASSWTKNTEAFF
14	TRBV25-1	NA	TRBJ2-6	NA	TGTGCCAGCAGTGAGTGGTCTGGGGCCAACGTCCTGACTTTC	CASSEWSGANVLTF
16	TRBV27	NA	TRBJ2-7	NA	TGTGCCAGCAGTTTATCAGAGGTGATGAGCTCCTACGAGCAGTACTTC	CASSLSEVMSSYEQYF
15	TRBV14	NA	TRBJ1-2	NA	TGTGCCAGCAGCCGAAAGAACAACAAAATTGGGGGCTACACCTTC	CASSRKNNKIGGYTF
13	TRBV28	NA	TRBJ2-5	TRBD2	TGTGCCAGCAGTATCTTGGGGGGGGAGACCCAGTACTTC	CASSILGGETQYF
15	TRBV12-5	NA	TRBJ2-1	NA	TGTGCTAGTGGTTTGGAACCGGGACCGAACAATGAGCAGTTCTTC	CASGLEPGPNNEQFF
14	TRBV30	NA	TRBJ2-7	TRBD2	TGTGCCTGGGGACGGACTAGCGACTCCTACGAGCAGTACTTC	CAWGRTSDSYEQYF
14	TRBV20-1	NA	TRBJ1-1	NA	TGCAGTGCTAGGGGGGGCCGCAGTAGCTCTGAAGCTTTCTTT	CSARGGRSSSEAFF
12	TRBV27	NA	TRBJ2-3	NA	TGTGCCAGCAGTCTAGACTCTGATACGCAGTATTTT	CASSLDSDTQYF
13	TRBV6-2/TRBV6-3	NA	TRBJ1-2	NA	TGTGCCAGCAGTAGAACAGGGCTGGAAGGCTACACCTTC	CASSRTGLEGYTF
14	TRBV15	NA	TRBJ2-7	NA	TGTGCCACCAGCATGACAGAGGATCCCTACGAGCAGTACTTC	CATSMTEDPYEQYF
15	TRBV27	once	TRBJ2-1	TRBD2	TGTGCCAGCAGGAATAGCGGGAGTAAATACAATGAGCAGTTCTTC	CASRNSGSKYNEQFF
14	TRBV2	NA	TRBJ2-2	TRBD2	TGTGCCAGCAGCCGACTAGCGCGAACCGGGGAGCTGTTTTTT	CASSRLARTGELFF